Presented here are 18 T cell receptor beta chains from one specimen sequenced in a study of T cells in Graves' hyperthyroidism and ophthalmopathy. Amplified regions were TCR beta CDR3 sequences from RNA transcripts. With the HTBI primer set, the TCR CDR3 went through a first round of RT-PCR. TCRdb used MiXCR to reprocess the multiplex PCR reads, holding one entry per CDR3 protein. The sample records roughly 740,000 distinct CDR3 sequences, about a sixth being singletons. Sequences were obtained from blood. These receptors were collected from a young man with Graves' hyperthyroidism.

The chain combines TRBV5-1 with TRBJ2-1; weak D call: TRBD2 (6 bases). This CDR3 spans 16 amino acids. V was shortened by 4 bases and J by 10 bases, with 24 bases between the two germline ends. The germline CDR1 and CDR2 sequences are SGHRS and YFSETQ. CDR3 DNA sequence: TGCGCCAGCAGCATCAACGCCGGGACTCCCATACTCGAGCAGTTCTTC. Protein product: CASSINAGTPILEQFF.

This clonotype was counted many times. The chain uses TRBV28 and TRBJ2-7; 7 nucleotides agree with TRBD2. The germline V gene has CDR1 MDHEN and CDR2 SYDVKM. J lost 3 bases, V lost 8 bases, and 13 bases had no gene match. The length of the CDR3 is 15 residues. The CDR3 DNA sequence: TGTGCCAGCCCCCCGGCGGGGGAGCAGGGCTACGAGCAGTACTTC. This codes for CASPPAGEQGYEQYF.

At least ten counts were recorded for this clonotype. The chain uses TRBV7-2 and TRBJ2-7; weak D call: TRBD1 (6 bases). The ends were cut back, 3 bases at V and 0 bases at J, with 12 bases in the middle. The CDR3 covers 15 residues. The V gene's germline CDR1 is SGHTA and CDR2 FQGNSA. CDR3 protein: CASSFRGSYSYEQYF. CDR3 DNA: TGTGCCAGCAGCTTTAGGGGGTCCTACTCCTACGAGCAGTACTTC.

For this clonotype: This clone may be a read error of a much larger clone one base away. The gene calls are TRBV2 and TRBJ2-2, with D perhaps assigned TRBD1 or TRBD2 (5 bases each). This CDR3 is built from 14 residues. Germline V gene lookup returns CDR1 SNHLY and CDR2 FYNNEI. This CDR3 reads CATSVPGLGGELFF. The CDR3, as DNA: TGTGCCACCAGTGTACCGGGGCTTGGCGGGGAGCTGTTTTTT.

This clonotype showed up just a few times. The chain recombines TRBV29-1 with TRBJ2-7; D is perhaps TRBD1 or TRBD2 (5 bases each). Germline V gene data show CDR1 as SQVTM and CDR2 as ANQGSEA. The CDR3 has 11 residues. Deletions cut 7 bases from V and 5 bases from J, with 12 bases between. CDR3 sequence (DNA): TGCAGCGGCCCACGGGGCAACGAGCAGTACTTC. Translated: CSGPRGNEQYF.

This clonotype was picked up many times. The chain is built from TRBV11-2 and TRBJ2-3; D could derive from TRBD1 or TRBD2 (5 bases each). Trimming removed 3 bases at V and 6 bases at J, with 13 bases between. Per germline, CDR1 SGHAT and CDR2 FQNNGV. The length of the CDR3 is 14 residues. The DNA for the CDR3 is TGTGCCAGCAGCTTTGGGGGAGTCCCGGATACGCAGTATTTT. Translation gives CASSFGGVPDTQYF.

Ten or more counts support this clonotype. The chain couples TRBV20-1 to TRBJ2-7, with TRBD2 as a possible D gene (6 bases). There are 13 residues in the CDR3. The germline V gene encodes CDR1 DFQATT and CDR2 SNEGSKA (reference sequence). V was shortened by 6 bases and J by 3 bases, with 15 bases between the two germline ends. The CDR3 sequence: CSAGTGDFYEQYF. DNA for the CDR3: TGCAGTGCCGGGACGGGGGATTTCTACGAGCAGTACTTC.

A note on this clonotype: This clone may be a read error of a much larger clone one base away. V usage is TRBV2 and J usage is TRBJ1-1; D remains unclear. The ends were cut back, 4 bases at V and 7 bases at J, with 10 bases in the middle. This CDR3 has 12 amino acids. CDR1 and CDR2 (germline): SNHLY, FYNNEI. The DNA of the CDR3 is TGTGCCAGCAGTGGAGGACCGGGTGAAGCTTTCTTT. It yields the protein CASSGGPGEAFF.

This clonotype occurred many times. The V and J genes are TRBV5-5 and TRBJ2-3, with D unclear. Trimming pared 1 base from V and 0 bases from J, leaving 9 bases between. Looked up from germline, CDR1 is SGHKS and CDR2 is YYEKEE (reference sequence). This CDR3 is built from 15 residues. The CDR3 is CASSLPSASTDTQYF. As DNA, the CDR3 is TGTGCCAGCAGCTTGCCCAGTGCTAGCACAGATACGCAGTATTTT.

This clonotype was seen at least ten times. The chain uses TRBV7-8 and TRBJ2-7; D remains unclear. The CDR3 is 13 residues long. V dropped 1 base and J dropped 3 bases, with 7 bases sitting between them. Germline CDR1 is SGHVS and CDR2 is FQNEAQ. The DNA for the CDR3 is TGTGCCAGCAGCTTAGGGGCTATCTACGAGCAGTACTTC. This gives the protein CASSLGAIYEQYF.

The chain combines TRBV6-1 with TRBJ2-1, with TRBD2 as a possible D gene (6 bases). The germline V gene has CDR1 MNHNS and CDR2 SASEGT. V gave up 5 bases and J gave up 2 bases, with 16 bases separating them. The CDR3 length is 16 residues. The CDR3 nucleotides are TGTGCCAGCAGTCATAAAGGGACTGGCACCTACAATGAGCAGTTCTTC. This sequence encodes CASSHKGTGTYNEQFF.

The chain combines TRBV5-5 with TRBJ2-2; 12 bases agree with TRBD2. The CDR3 is 16 residues long. CDR1 is SGHKS and CDR2 is YYEKEE in the germline V gene (reference sequence). Unmatched junction bases numbered 5, after V lost 4 bases and J lost 4 bases. The CDR3 loop reads CASSALAGGVTGELFF. The DNA for the CDR3 is TGTGCCAGCAGCGCCCTAGCGGGAGGGGTCACCGGGGAGCTGTTTTTT.

This chain joins TRBV4-3 and TRBJ1-4; 7 bases match TRBD1. Trimming cost V 3 bases and J 8 bases; bases outside gene matches: 9. The length of the CDR3 is 15 residues. Germline V gives CDR1 LGHNA, CDR2 YSLEER. This CDR3 is CASSHEHRGGEKLFF. As DNA, the CDR3 is TGCGCCAGCAGCCACGAACACAGGGGAGGAGAAAAACTGTTTTTT.

Only a few counts were recorded for this clonotype. The chain combines TRBV24-1 with TRBJ2-1; 8 bases map to TRBD2. Unmatched junction bases numbered 4, after V lost 7 bases and J lost 6 bases. The CDR3 covers 13 residues. Germline V gene lookup returns CDR1 KGHDR and CDR2 SFDVKD. CDR3 region: CATRPAGVNEQFF. The CDR3 bases are TGTGCCACCAGACCAGCGGGAGTCAATGAGCAGTTCTTC.

This clonotype was seen only a few times. The V call is TRBV20-1, the J call TRBJ2-7; D is ambiguous. V lost 3 bases and J 3 bases, leaving 9 bases between the germline ends. The CDR3 runs to 12 residues. Germline V lookup: CDR1 DFQATT, CDR2 SNEGSKA (reference sequence). Here the CDR3 reads CSARHTFYEQYF. DNA of the CDR3: TGCAGTGCTAGGCATACTTTCTACGAGCAGTACTTC.

The chain couples TRBV20-1 to TRBJ2-7; 7 bases are shared with TRBD2. The CDR3 contains 14 residues. V gave up 0 bases and J gave up 2 bases; unmatched junction bases: 4. Per the germline V gene, CDR1 is DFQATT and CDR2 is SNEGSKA (reference sequence). CDR3 sequence: CSAREGGRAYEQYF. For the CDR3, the DNA is TGCAGTGCTAGAGAGGGAGGGAGGGCCTACGAGCAGTACTTC.

The sample holds many counts of this clonotype. CDR3 in DNA: TGTGCCATCGGGGGGCTGGGGCTGGAGCAGTTCTTC. Translated, it gives CAIGGLGLEQFF. The chain carries TRBV10-3 and TRBJ2-1; D may correspond to TRBD1 or TRBD2 (6 bases each). Germline CDR1 is ENHRY and CDR2 is SYGVKD. This CDR3 is built from 12 residues. Trimming pared 8 bases from V and 10 bases from J, leaving 15 bases between.

The sample holds many counts of this clonotype. The chain joins TRBV11-1 to TRBJ2-1; 7 nucleotides match TRBD2. V trimming: 5 bases; J trimming: 2 bases; junction bases outside the gene matches: 6. CDR1 is SGHAT and CDR2 is FQDESV in the germline V gene (reference sequence). The CDR3 is 15 residues long. The CDR3 here is CASSALAPTYNEQFF. Here the CDR3 DNA reads TGTGCCAGCAGCGCACTAGCGCCGACCTACAATGAGCAGTTCTTC.